The clone carrying this T cell receptor beta chain was recorded a few times. Patients counted as stable if ophthalmopathy did not develop within 18 months. Patients aged 18 to 65 had newly diagnosed hyperthyroidism of under 2 months' duration. Exclusions: uncontrolled infection, other autoimmune disease, pregnancy, lactation. The PBMCs had their origin in around 10 ml of fresh peripheral blood. The entry originates in a study of T cells in Graves' hyperthyroidism and ophthalmopathy. Researchers took RNA transcripts and amplified the TCR beta CDR3 regions from them. The HTBI set primed first-round TCR CDR3 RT-PCR. TCRdb redid the calling of the multiplex PCR reads with MiXCR, one entry per CDR3 protein. The sample has hundreds of thousands of distinct CDR3 sequences; 16% are singletons. CDR3 size: 17 residues. The junction had 7 bases not matched to a gene; V was cut back by 2 bases and J by 3 bases. Germline assignment: CDR1 LNHNV and CDR2 YYDKDF (reference sequence).

The source material was blood. This TCR came from a young woman with Graves' hyperthyroidism. The chain couples TRBV15 to TRBJ2-7, with 13 bases that match TRBD2. The DNA for the CDR3 is TGTGCCACCAGCAGATCCCTCGGGACTAGCGGGGACTACGAGCAGTACTTC. Amino acid sequence: CATSRSLGTSGDYEQYF.